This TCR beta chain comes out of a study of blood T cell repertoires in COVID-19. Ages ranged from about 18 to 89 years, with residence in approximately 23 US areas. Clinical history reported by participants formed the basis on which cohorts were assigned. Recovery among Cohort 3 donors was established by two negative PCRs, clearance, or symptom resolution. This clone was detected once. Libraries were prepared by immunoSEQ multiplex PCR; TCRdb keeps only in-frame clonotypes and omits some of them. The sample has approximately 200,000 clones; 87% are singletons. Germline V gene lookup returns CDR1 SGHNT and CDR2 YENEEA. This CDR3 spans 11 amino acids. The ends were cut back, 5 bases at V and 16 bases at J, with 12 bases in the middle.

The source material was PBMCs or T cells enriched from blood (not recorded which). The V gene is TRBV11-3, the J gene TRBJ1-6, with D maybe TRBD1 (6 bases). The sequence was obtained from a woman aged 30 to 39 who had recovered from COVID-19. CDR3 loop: CASSLGGRLHF. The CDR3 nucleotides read TGTGCCAGCAGCCTAGGGGGGCGTCTCCACTTT.